This T cell receptor (beta chain) was retrieved from a study of Graves' ophthalmopathy and Graves' hyperthyroidism (dated by TCRdb to the late 2010s). Looking at the study overall: Peripheral blood was collected at initial diagnosis, prior to any treatment. To explore V-J signatures that distinguish ophthalmopathy from hyperthyroidism, a discovery set of about a hundred patients was enrolled, made up of 40 to 45 with ophthalmopathy and fewer than 60 with stable hyperthyroidism. In roughly six hyperthyroidism patients, the T-cell repertoire of thyroid tissue was compared with the T-cell repertoire of blood. In total, 135 blood samples were TCR-sequenced: 40 to 45 ophthalmopathy, some 80 hyperthyroidism and about 17 hyperthyroidism-to-ophthalmopathy patients. After sampling, hyperthyroidism patients received methimazole starting at 30 mg daily, and ophthalmopathy patients received high-dose intravenous methylprednisolone. For training and testing, the 95 to 100 patients in the discovery cohort were randomly divided in a 7:3 ratio. TCR beta repertoire signatures were used to distinguish Graves' ophthalmopathy from Graves' hyperthyroidism and to predict progression to ophthalmopathy. An independent validation cohort comprised fewer than 20 hyperthyroidism patients and 15 to 17 patients who later progressed from hyperthyroidism to ophthalmopathy.

This clonotype showed up many times. The clone's antigen remains unknown. Nothing much larger sits one base from this clone, and base qualities are not available. The germline V gene sets CDR1 to SGDLS and CDR2 to YYNGEE. The CDR3 goes from the cysteine to the phenylalanine over 15 residues. Just the 45-base CDR3 DNA is kept, in frame starting at base 1. V drops 1 base and J drops 4 bases, leaving 14 bases in between. For repertoire sequencing, the TCR beta CDR3 regions were amplified from RNA transcripts. HTBI primers and the Qiagen OneStep RT-PCR kit were used in a first-round RT-PCR, which was followed by a second-round multiplex PCR, size selection and purification. Libraries were sequenced paired-end with 100 bp reads on an Illumina HiSeq2000. Processing in the source paper ran as follows. Reads were processed with SOAPnuke, discarding reads with adapters, uncalled bases, mean Phred below 15, or no exact constant-primer or identifier match. COPE v1.2.5 was used to merge high-quality paired reads. Each unique nucleotide sequence was defined as a clonotype, and clonotypes were aligned to IMGT TRB V, D and J references with MiTCR v1.1. The analysis was limited to V-J combinations with a frequency above 0.0001, which together covered over 99% of the repertoires. A TCR clonal expansion and chaos score per V-J combination was defined as the ratio of F50 clonal expansion to chaos observed in the TCRdist matrix. Welch's t-statistics and random forest were used to reduce features to about 14 V-J combinations, which were fed into a naive Bayes classifier. The similarity between thyroid and blood repertoires was quantified using the Morisita-Horn index. TCRdb reprocessing: public reads trimmed at Q25 with fastp, clones called with MiXCR, in-frame beta chains kept. Rows with one shared CDR3 protein collapse into an entry with the most common genes and DNA. The V and J calls here are based on TCRdb, not the publication. Recorded for this sample are about 620,000 distinct CDR3 sequences; roughly 20% of them occurred a single time. The biggest ten clones account for approximately 6.5% of the sample.

A patient counted as having stable hyperthyroidism if there was no progression to ophthalmopathy within 18 months of follow-up. Hyperthyroidism patients were newly diagnosed, with disease duration under 2 months, and aged 18 to 65 years. Patients with other autoimmune diseases, uncontrolled infections, pregnancy or lactation were excluded from the study. Diagnosis was based on clinical symptoms, serum thyroxine, TRAb, thyroid ultrasound and orbital computed tomography. PBMCs were isolated from about 9.1 ml of fresh peripheral blood by Ficoll-Paque density gradient centrifugation. Total RNA was extracted with Trizol reagent and quality-checked on an Agilent 2100 Bioanalyzer. Findings and caveats that apply to the study as a whole: Ophthalmopathy was separated from stable hyperthyroidism by the 13-signature model with about 85% sensitivity and 81% to 84% specificity in cross-validation and with 80%/75% in the test set. In validation, the model predicted ophthalmopathy progression with 55% to 71% sensitivity and less than 80% specificity; 12 predicted patients were CT-confirmed with GO in a median of about 6.2 months. Most expanded thyroid clonotypes with a frequency above 0.001 also appeared in blood, which suggests that blood repertoires may reflect the immune response in the thyroid. Sample size was not statistically predetermined, and group allocation was not concealed from the investigators.

Rearrangement joined TRBV9 to TRBJ1-2, with no confidently assigned D gene. The sequenced sample consisted of peripheral blood. This sequence was found in a young woman with stable Graves' hyperthyroidism. Some clones in this sample may be carry-over from other donors' samples. Donor details come from another sample of the same person, matched by shared clones. The DNA sequence is TGTGCCAGCAGCGTAAAAGCATCTTGGGGCTATGGCTACACCTTC. It codes for CASSVKASWGYGYTF.